What follows are 21 T cell receptor beta chains derived from one specimen sequenced in a study of shared clonotypes between healthy human individuals. Libraries were prepared by immunoSEQ multiplex PCR; TCRdb keeps only in-frame clonotypes and omits some of them. The sample includes around 550,000 clones, 85% to 95% of them seen just once. Naive CD8 cells comprised CD45RO-negative, CCR7-positively selected cells, excluding terminally differentiated effector memory CD45RA+ cells. The sequenced material came from naive CD8+ T cells sorted from blood. These receptors came from a woman aged 25-40 years in good health.

CDR3 nucleotides: TGCGCCAGCAGCTTGCCCATCGCCTACGAGCAGTACTTC. Translating gives CASSLPIAYEQYF. The rearrangement joins TRBV5-1 to TRBJ2-7; D remains unclear. The ends were cut back, 1 base at V and 2 bases at J, with 7 bases in the middle. Germline values: CDR1 SGHRS, CDR2 YFSETQ. The CDR3 is made up of 13 amino acids.

This clone was seen just once. The chain employs TRBV11-2 and TRBJ1-1, with D possibly matching TRBD1 (5 bases). CDR1 is SGHAT, CDR2 FQNNGV, per germline. V lost 4 bases to trimming and J lost 3 bases, with 12 bases between them. This CDR3 has 14 amino acids. CDR3 residues: CASSSPWGDTEAFF. The CDR3 nucleotides read TGTGCCAGCAGCTCGCCCTGGGGGGACACTGAAGCTTTCTTT. The whole variable domain, filled in from reference TRBV11-2 and TRBJ1-1, reads EAGVAQSPRYKIIEKRQSVAFWCNPISGHATLYWYQQILGQGPKLLIQFQNNGVVDDSQLPKDRFSAERLKGVDSTLKIQPAKLEDSAVYLCASSSPWGDTEAFFGQGTRLTVV.

The chain joins TRBV7-9 to TRBJ2-7, with D unclear. There are 17 residues in the CDR3. Deletions cut 5 bases from V and 3 bases from J, with 23 bases between. CDR1 is SEHNR and CDR2 is FQNEAQ in the germline V gene (reference sequence). The CDR3 bases are TGTGCCAGCAGCGACTCCTCTATGACTTTATCCCTCTACGAGCAGTACTTC. Amino acid sequence: CASSDSSMTLSLYEQYF.

V and J are TRBV19 and TRBJ2-1; D not certain. Germline V CDR1 and CDR2: LNHDA, SQIVND (reference sequence). The CDR3 runs 9 residues. Trimming took 11 bases from V and 4 from J, leaving 3 bases between them. The CDR3 bases are TGTGCCGGATACAATGAGCAGTTCTTC. The encoded protein is CAGYNEQFF.

The rearrangement uses TRBV27 and TRBJ1-4, with D unclear. Trimming took 6 bases from V and 10 from J, leaving 18 bases between them. CDR3 length: 14 residues. Germline V gene lookup returns CDR1 MNHEY and CDR2 SMNVEV (reference sequence). The CDR3 loop is CASRKGPSPGKLFF. The CDR3 DNA sequence: TGTGCCAGCAGGAAAGGGCCCTCGCCCGGAAAACTGTTTTTT. Using reference TRBV27 and TRBJ1-4 for the parts outside the CDR3, the full variable domain is EAQVTQNPRYLITVTGKKLTVTCSQNMNHEYMSWYRQDPGLGLRQIYYSMNVEVTDKGDVPEGYKVSRKEKRNFPLILESPSPNQTSLYFCASRKGPSPGKLFFGSGTQLSVL.

The chain uses TRBV19 and TRBJ2-1; D is unclear. Germline CDR1 reads LNHDA; CDR2 reads SQIVND (reference sequence). V lost 6 bases and J 8 bases, leaving 14 bases between the germline ends. The CDR3 sequence is 13 residues long. The DNA for the CDR3 is TGTGCCAGTAGAGATGATATGGTGCATGAGCAGTTCTTC. It codes for CASRDDMVHEQFF.

This chain uses TRBV6-1 with TRBJ2-5; TRBD2 might be the D (5 bases). The J call is in doubt because the DNA end fits TRBJ2-7 better. The CDR3 is 11 residues long. Germline assignment: CDR1 MNHNS and CDR2 SASEGT. The CDR3 DNA sequence: TGTGCCAGCACCGAGGGCTACGAGCAGTACTTC. Protein: CASTEGYEQYF.

As DNA, the CDR3 is TGTGCCAGCAGCTCCCCGGAATGGATGTACGAGCAGTACTTC. Translated, it gives CASSSPEWMYEQYF. The chain is built from TRBV11-2 and TRBJ2-7, with no clear D. The germline CDR1 and CDR2 sequences are SGHAT and FQNNGV. The V gene lost 4 bases and the J gene lost 4 bases, with 14 bases spanning the gap. The CDR3 totals 14 residues.

The chain carries TRBV6-4 and TRBJ2-7; D not resolved. The germline V gene has CDR1 MRHNA and CDR2 SNTAGT. The CDR3 contains 10 residues. V lost 9 bases and J lost 4, with 7 bases in between. CDR3 DNA sequence: TGTGCCAGAAGGCGGTACGAGCAGTACTTC. It codes for CARRRYEQYF.

This clone was detected once. Other DNA sequences in this specimen translate into the identical CDR3. This chain connects TRBV5-1 to TRBJ2-3, with a weak D call TRBD2 (6 bases). This CDR3 is 12 amino acids long. The V and J ends lost 6 bases and 8 bases respectively, with 13 bases between them. Germline CDR1 is SGHRS and CDR2 is YFSETQ. CDR3 in amino acids: CASTGDEGTQYF. The CDR3 DNA sequence: TGCGCCAGCACGGGGGATGAAGGTACGCAGTATTTT.

The rearrangement uses TRBV2 and TRBJ2-1; TRBD2 aligns across 8 bases. V trimming: 3 bases; J trimming: 14 bases; junction bases outside the gene matches: 12. CDR1 and CDR2 from the germline V gene are SNHLY and FYNNEI. The CDR3 is 14 residues long. The DNA of the CDR3 is TGTGCCAGCAGTGAGGGACTAGTTAACGACGAGGAGTTCTTC. Encoded protein: CASSEGLVNDEEFF.

CDR3 nucleotides: TGTGCCAGTAGTTCCGGGACCGGCCCCGGGGAGCTGTTTTTT. As protein: CASSSGTGPGELFF. The J gene is TRBJ2-2, the V gene TRBV19; tentatively, D is TRBD1 or TRBD2 (5 bases each). The germline V gene encodes CDR1 LNHDA and CDR2 SQIVND (reference sequence). This CDR3 contains 14 residues. The V and J ends lost 5 bases and 6 bases respectively, with 13 bases between them.

The V gene is TRBV4-2, the J gene TRBJ2-5; TRBD2 is a possible D gene (5 bases). The better agreement between TRBJ2-7 and the DNA end casts doubt on the J call. The CDR3 spans 13 residues. CDR1 and CDR2 from the germline V gene are LGHNA and YNFKEQ. For the CDR3, the DNA is TGTGCCAGCAGCCAAGATTGGACTGACGAGCAGTACTTC. Amino acid sequence: CASSQDWTDEQYF.

This chain connects TRBV9 to TRBJ1-1; D gene ambiguous. Germline assignment: CDR1 SGDLS and CDR2 YYNGEE. This CDR3 contains 16 residues. Trimming removed 3 bases at V and 1 base at J, with 16 bases between. CDR3 region: CASSAGGRVANTEAFF. The CDR3 DNA reads TGTGCCAGCAGCGCCGGAGGTAGGGTGGCGAACACTGAAGCTTTCTTT. Combining the CDR3 with reference TRBV9 and TRBJ1-1 gives the whole variable domain DSGVTQTPKHLITATGQRVTLRCSPRSGDLSVYWYQQSLDQGLQFLIQYYNGEERAKGNILERFSAQQFPDLHSELNLSSLELGDSALYFCASSAGGRVANTEAFFGQGTRLTVV.

V usage is TRBV10-2 and J usage is TRBJ2-7; TRBD2 is a possible D gene (5 bases). The CDR3 runs to 14 residues. The germline V gene encodes CDR1 WSHSY and CDR2 SAAADI. V was trimmed by 2 bases and J by 0 bases, leaving 8 bases between them. As DNA, the CDR3 is TGCGCCAGCAGTGAGACTAGATCCTCCTACGAGCAGTACTTC. This translates into CASSETRSSYEQYF.

This chain connects TRBV27 to TRBJ2-7, with 7 bases matching TRBD1. The CDR3 sequence is 13 residues long. V was clipped by 3 bases and J by 5 bases; unmatched bases: 4. Germline V gene data show CDR1 as MNHEY and CDR2 as SMNVEV (reference sequence). CDR3 residues: CASSFYRGHEQYF. The CDR3 DNA sequence: TGTGCCAGCAGTTTCTACAGGGGCCACGAGCAGTACTTC.

The chain links TRBV29-1 to TRBJ1-3, with 9 bases matching TRBD1. Germline V gene data show CDR1 as SQVTM and CDR2 as ANQGSEA. The CDR3 covers 15 residues. The junction had 12 bases not matched to a gene; V was cut back by 4 bases and J by 8 bases. CDR3 loop: CSVGYGTGTLDTIYF. In DNA, the CDR3 is TGCAGCGTTGGTTATGGGACAGGGACGTTAGACACCATATATTTT.

The chain uses TRBV9 and TRBJ2-5, with 7 positions matching TRBD1. CDR3 length equals 14 residues. V trimming: 3 bases; J trimming: 5 bases; junction bases outside the gene matches: 7. Germline V gene data show CDR1 as SGDLS and CDR2 as YYNGEE. As DNA, the CDR3 is TGTGCCAGCAGCGGAGGACAGGCTTGGGAGACCCAGTACTTC. This sequence encodes CASSGGQAWETQYF.

This chain links TRBV14 with TRBJ2-7; D possibly corresponds to TRBD2 (6 bases). Trimming cost V 0 bases and J 5 bases, with 8 bases left between them. The germline V gene encodes CDR1 SGHDN and CDR2 FVKESK. The CDR3 is 13 amino acids. Written as DNA, the CDR3 is TGTGCCAGCAGCCAAGATGCGGGACACGAGCAGTACTTC. Translated, it gives CASSQDAGHEQYF.

V usage is TRBV9 and J usage is TRBJ2-5, with 8 bases aligning to TRBD2. Germline values: CDR1 SGDLS, CDR2 YYNGEE. Trimming took 1 base from V and 4 from J; bases not matched to a gene: 9. This CDR3 has 16 residues. CDR3 region: CASSVKGLLAAETQYF. The CDR3, as DNA: TGTGCCAGCAGCGTAAAAGGGCTACTAGCGGCAGAGACCCAGTACTTC.

This clone was counted a single time. The chain has TRBV7-9 and TRBJ2-6; D unresolved. The CDR3 sequence is 16 residues long. Germline V lookup: CDR1 SEHNR, CDR2 FQNEAQ (reference sequence). Trimming took 1 base from V and 4 from J, leaving 11 bases between them. The CDR3 DNA is TGTGCCAGCAGCTTAGTGAAGGGCGCCGGGGCCAACGTCCTGACTTTC. It codes for CASSLVKGAGANVLTF.